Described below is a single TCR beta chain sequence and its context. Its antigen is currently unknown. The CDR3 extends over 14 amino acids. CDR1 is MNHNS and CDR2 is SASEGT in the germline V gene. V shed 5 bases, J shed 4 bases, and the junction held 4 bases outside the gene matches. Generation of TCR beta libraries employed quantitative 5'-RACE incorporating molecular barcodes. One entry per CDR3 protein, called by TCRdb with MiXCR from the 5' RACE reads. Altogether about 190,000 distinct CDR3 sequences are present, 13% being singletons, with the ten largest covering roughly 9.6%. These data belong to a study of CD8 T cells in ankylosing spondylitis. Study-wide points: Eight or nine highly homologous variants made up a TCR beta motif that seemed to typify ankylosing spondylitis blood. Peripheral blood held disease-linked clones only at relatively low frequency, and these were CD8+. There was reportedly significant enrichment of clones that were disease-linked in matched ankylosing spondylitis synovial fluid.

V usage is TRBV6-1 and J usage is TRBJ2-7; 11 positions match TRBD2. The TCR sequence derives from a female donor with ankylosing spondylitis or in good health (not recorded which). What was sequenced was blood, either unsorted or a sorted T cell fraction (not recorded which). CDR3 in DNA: TGTGCCAGCAGTCGGACTAGCGGGCCGTACGAGCAGTACTTC. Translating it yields CASSRTSGPYEQYF.